This T cell receptor (beta chain) was captured by sequencing in a study of beta chain features in type 1 diabetes. Reverse transcription of all isolated RNA meant that expressed TCRB transcripts were sequenced. Sequencing was performed with immunoSEQ multiplex PCR; in TCRdb, only in-frame clones are kept and a portion is missing. The sample holds 130,000 or so clones, about 15% seen once. This clone showed up just a few times. What it recognizes is unknown. The CDR3 has 15 residues. Germline V CDR1 and CDR2: LGHNA, YSLEER. Trimming removed 1 base at V and 5 bases at J, with 13 bases between. Findings and caveats of the study: Across all four CD4+ subsets, people with type 1 diabetes showed modestly shorter TCRB CDR3s.

This sequence originates from a man aged 25 to 40 with type 1 diabetes. The chain combines TRBV4-3 with TRBJ2-3; TRBD2 might be the D (7 bases). What was sequenced was central memory CD4+ T cells from blood. The CDR3 nucleotides are TGCGCCAGCAGCCAAGCGGGGGGCCAGAAAGATACGCAGTATTTT. Encoded protein: CASSQAGGQKDTQYF.